This section outlines one TCR beta chain sequence together with its context. One end of the junction varies from germline; a read error may be responsible. This record comes from a study of radiation and T cells in renal cell carcinoma. In the study overall: Nephrectomy followed 15 Gy stereotactic body radiation by 4 weeks.

Sequencing used immunoSEQ multiplex PCR; TCRdb keeps in-frame clones, though not all of them. The sample records 45,000 to 65,000 clones, over 70% being singletons. Time point specified: baseline pretreatment blood. Treatment described: 15 Gy SBRT to primary tumor, nephrectomy 4 weeks later. The CDR3 has 16 residues. Germline V gene sequence: CDR1 LNHDA, CDR2 SQIVND (reference sequence). The sequences come from blood, collected from a patient whose treatment included radiotherapy and nephrectomy. This TCR derives from a man aged 60 to 69 with renal cell carcinoma. This chain connects TRBV19 to TRBJ2-5; 10 bases line up with TRBD1. CDR3 residues: CASSIGDRGTQETQYF. The CDR3 nucleotides are TGTGCCAGTAGCATAGGGGACAGGGGCACCCAAGAGACCCAGTACTTC.